The clone carrying this TCR beta chain was counted a few times. The data were taken from a study of regulatory T cells in long-lasting Graves disease. Through Arm-PCR of CDR3 regions and iRepertoire HTBI primers, TCR beta libraries were built. TCRdb ran MiXCR on the multiplex PCR reads and lists one entry per CDR3 protein. Counted here are 400,000 to 600,000 distinct CDR3 sequences, about 22% occurring once; the ten biggest clones make up about 7%. As for time point: persistent/refractory GD, antithyroid drugs over 5 years with positive TRAb. The authors made the TCR library using RNA they extracted from PBMCs. The CDR3 is 15 residues long. The germline V and J ends were trimmed by 2 bases and 2 bases, with 12 bases remaining between them.

This specimen was peripheral blood mononuclear cells (PBMCs), taken when the disease was refractory, from a patient treated with antithyroid drugs. The clonotype comes from a female donor with Graves disease. The chain is built from TRBV12-3 or TRBV12-4 and TRBJ1-1; D is possibly TRBD1 (5 bases). The CDR3 region is CASSLLSGGNTEAFF. CDR3 bases: TGTGCCAGCAGTTTACTCTCCGGGGGAAACACTGAAGCTTTCTTT.